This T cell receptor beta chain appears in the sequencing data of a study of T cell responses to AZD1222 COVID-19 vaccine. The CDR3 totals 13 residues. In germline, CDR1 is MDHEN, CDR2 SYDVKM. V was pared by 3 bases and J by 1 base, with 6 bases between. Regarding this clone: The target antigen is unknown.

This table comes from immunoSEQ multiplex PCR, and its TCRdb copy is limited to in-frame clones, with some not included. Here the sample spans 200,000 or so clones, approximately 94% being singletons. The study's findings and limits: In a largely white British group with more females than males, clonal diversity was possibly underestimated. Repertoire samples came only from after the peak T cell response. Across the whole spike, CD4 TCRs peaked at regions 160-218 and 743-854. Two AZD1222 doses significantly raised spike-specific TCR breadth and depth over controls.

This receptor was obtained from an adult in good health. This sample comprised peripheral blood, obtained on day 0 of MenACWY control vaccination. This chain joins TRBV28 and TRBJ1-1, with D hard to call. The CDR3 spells CASSFVRNTEAFF. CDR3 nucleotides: TGTGCCAGCAGTTTCGTCCGGAACACTGAAGCTTTCTTT.